The 30 T cell receptor beta chains below were found in one sample sequenced in a study of brain T cells in children with intractable seizures. The assay was immunoSEQ multiplex PCR, and TCRdb's table has in-frame clones only and misses some. The repertoire holds 100,000 to 120,000 clones, with around 94% as singletons. Sequencing used peripheral blood, obtained at surgery. These TCRs come from a boy in the first two years of life with hemimegalencephaly and intractable seizures.

This chain connects TRBV5-8 to TRBJ2-3; TRBD1 aligns across 9 bases. The CDR3 sequence is 17 residues long. Trimming cost V 4 bases and J 6 bases; bases outside gene matches: 15. Germline V gives CDR1 SGHTS, CDR2 YDEGEE. CDR3 sequence reads: CASSLTGTGILGDTQYF. The CDR3 bases are TGTGCCAGCAGCCTGACCGGGACAGGGATTTTGGGGGATACGCAGTATTTT.

The CDR3 is CASRTGLTHEQYF. The CDR3 coding sequence is TGTGCCAGCAGGACAGGGCTTACCCACGAGCAGTACTTC. This chain connects TRBV28 to TRBJ2-7, with 7 bases matching TRBD1. Germline-derived CDR1 and CDR2 are MDHEN and SYDVKM. CDR3 length: 13 residues. Trimming removed 6 bases from V and 5 bases from J; junction bases left unmatched: 7.

The chain carries TRBV6-6 and TRBJ1-4; 9 nucleotides agree with TRBD1. The V and J ends lost 6 bases and 8 bases, in that order; junction bases with no gene match: 7. Per germline, CDR1 MNHNY and CDR2 SVGAGI (reference sequence). There are 14 residues in the CDR3. The CDR3 loop is CASRTGGAEEKLFF. The CDR3 DNA follows: TGTGCCAGCAGAACAGGGGGCGCCGAGGAAAAACTGTTTTTT.

V and J are TRBV3-1 (or the pseudogene TRBV3-2) and TRBJ2-5, with 7 bases aligning to TRBD2. The trim removed 4 bases at V and 3 bases at J, leaving 5 bases unmatched. Per germline, CDR1 LGHDT and CDR2 YNNKEL (reference sequence). The CDR3 extends over 14 amino acids. DNA of the CDR3: TGTGCCAGCAGCCTCTGGCTAGCGGAAGAGACCCAGTACTTC. Its translation is CASSLWLAEETQYF.

The chain combines TRBV24-1 with TRBJ2-1; weak D call: TRBD2 (5 bases). The CDR3 loop spans 14 amino acids. Germline CDR1 is KGHDR and CDR2 is SFDVKD. Trimming left V 5 bases short and J 3 bases short, with 10 bases between. The chain's CDR3 is CATSAVRGYNEQFF. DNA of the CDR3: TGTGCCACCAGTGCGGTCCGGGGCTACAATGAGCAGTTCTTC.

The rearrangement joins TRBV6-2 or TRBV6-3 to TRBJ2-3; 11 bases map to TRBD2. The V segment lost 6 bases and the J segment 2 bases; nucleotides outside the gene matches: 16. The CDR3 contains 19 residues. The V gene's germline CDR1 is MNHEY and CDR2 SVGEGT. The CDR3 protein is CASSHNPEMTSGNTDTQYF. The CDR3 DNA sequence: TGTGCCAGCAGCCACAACCCCGAGATGACTAGCGGGAACACAGATACGCAGTATTTT.

This chain connects TRBV5-1 to TRBJ2-7; maybe TRBD2 (5 bases). Germline V gives CDR1 SGHRS, CDR2 YFSETQ. With 1 base removed from V and 0 bases from J, the gap between germline ends came to 14 bases. CDR3 length equals 16 residues. CDR3 sequence reads: CASSLSRGSNSYEQYF. The CDR3 DNA reads TGCGCCAGCAGCTTGTCCCGTGGGAGTAACTCCTACGAGCAGTACTTC. Complete variable domain (other parts from reference TRBV5-1 and TRBJ2-7): KAGVTQTPRYLIKTRGQQVTLSCSPISGHRSVSWYQQTPGQGLQFLFEYFSETQRNKGNFPGRFSGRQFSNSRSEMNVSTLELGDSALYLCASSLSRGSNSYEQYFGPGTRLTVT.

The J gene is TRBJ2-7, the V gene TRBV19, with D perhaps matching TRBD2 (5 bases). The CDR3 is made up of 15 amino acids. Trimming stripped 9 bases from V and 2 bases from J, with 20 bases between. CDR1 and CDR2 (germline): LNHDA, SQIVND (reference sequence). In nucleotides, the CDR3 is TGTGCCAGCAAAGGTAGCGCTTGGGGAACCTACGAGCAGTACTTC. This encodes CASKGSAWGTYEQYF.

This chain links TRBV29-1 with TRBJ2-2, with D possibly matching TRBD2 (5 bases). Trimming took 3 bases from V and 0 from J, leaving 11 bases between them. The V gene's germline CDR1 is SQVTM and CDR2 ANQGSEA. The CDR3 runs to 15 residues. The CDR3 reads CSVEFELANTGELFF. In DNA form, the CDR3 reads TGCAGCGTTGAGTTTGAACTAGCGAACACCGGGGAGCTGTTTTTT.

This chain connects TRBV28 to TRBJ2-1, with TRBD1 identical over 9 bases. The junction had 12 bases not matched to a gene; V was cut back by 4 bases and J by 8 bases. Germline-derived CDR1 and CDR2 are MDHEN and SYDVKM. The CDR3 consists of 16 residues. The CDR3 region has the DNA TGTGCCAGCAGTTCGACCGGGACAGGGAATTGGGATGAGCAGTTCTTC. Encoded protein: CASSSTGTGNWDEQFF.

In this sample, this clone turned up a few times. Other nucleotide sequences in the sample specify the same CDR3. CDR3 sequence (DNA): TGTGCCAGCAGTTACGGGACAACTAATGAAAAACTGTTTTTT. This encodes CASSYGTTNEKLFF. This rearrangement joins TRBV6-5 to TRBJ1-4; D remains unclear. Germline CDR1 and CDR2: MNHEY and SVGAGI. CDR3 length equals 14 residues. V dropped 2 bases and J dropped 0 bases, with 4 bases sitting between them.

The V and J genes are TRBV7-9 and TRBJ2-7, with a tentative D call TRBD1 (6 bases). V lost 4 bases and J lost 3, with 7 bases in between. The CDR3 spans 12 residues. Germline CDR1 and CDR2: SEHNR and FQNEAQ (reference sequence). Written as DNA, the CDR3 is TGTGCCAGCAGCTGGGACAACTACGAGCAGTACTTC. This codes for CASSWDNYEQYF.

The rearrangement uses TRBV28 and TRBJ1-1; maybe TRBD1 (5 bases). V was clipped by 5 bases and J by 1 base, with 26 bases between them. This CDR3 has 19 amino acids. The germline V gene has CDR1 MDHEN and CDR2 SYDVKM. CDR3 bases: TGTGCCAGCAGTCCCTCCTCCGTATTCCCGGGGCTAGGGAACACTGAAGCTTTCTTT. It is translated as CASSPSSVFPGLGNTEAFF.

The gene calls are TRBV11-2 and TRBJ1-1; TRBD1 matches 11 bases. Germline V gene sequence: CDR1 SGHAT, CDR2 FQNNGV. V lost 4 bases to trimming and J lost 1 base; unmatched junction nucleotides: 2. The CDR3 length is 15 residues. The CDR3 here is CASSSGQGGNTEAFF. As DNA, the CDR3 is TGTGCCAGCAGCTCGGGACAGGGGGGGAACACTGAAGCTTTCTTT. Drawing the rest from reference TRBV11-2 and TRBJ1-1, the complete variable domain is EAGVAQSPRYKIIEKRQSVAFWCNPISGHATLYWYQQILGQGPKLLIQFQNNGVVDDSQLPKDRFSAERLKGVDSTLKIQPAKLEDSAVYLCASSSGQGGNTEAFFGQGTRLTVV.

The chain employs TRBV7-2 and TRBJ2-5, with 13 bases aligning to TRBD2. The junction had 12 bases not matched to a gene; V was cut back by 4 bases and J by 7 bases. Germline-derived CDR1 and CDR2 are SGHTA and FQGNSA. This CDR3 comprises 17 residues. As DNA, the CDR3 is TGTGCCAGCAGCTCGGAGACTAGCGGGAGGAGTATCGGGACCCAGTACTTC. It specifies CASSSETSGRSIGTQYF.

This chain links TRBV5-8 with TRBJ1-5; D uncertain. V was cut by 5 bases and J by 2 bases, with 8 bases left in between. This CDR3 spans 13 amino acids. The germline V gene has CDR1 SGHTS and CDR2 YDEGEE. CDR3 amino acids: CASRWFGNQPQHF. DNA for the CDR3: TGTGCCAGCAGATGGTTCGGCAATCAGCCCCAGCATTTT.

This chain links TRBV18 with TRBJ2-7; weak D call: TRBD2 (6 bases). The CDR3 loop spans 14 amino acids. Germline V gives CDR1 KGHSH, CDR2 LQKENI. V shed 3 bases and J shed 4 bases, with 13 bases lying between them. The CDR3 loop is CASSPSGGIYEQYF. The CDR3 DNA follows: TGTGCCAGCTCACCTAGCGGAGGCATATACGAGCAGTACTTC.

The chain carries TRBV29-1 and TRBJ2-1, with TRBD2 identical over 7 bases. Per germline, CDR1 SQVTM and CDR2 ANQGSEA. J gave up 0 bases and V 5 bases, and 22 bases lay outside the gene matches. CDR3 length equals 20 residues. The CDR3 here is CSVKVSVAGVAQSSYNEQFF. The CDR3, as DNA: TGCAGCGTTAAGGTTTCAGTGGCGGGAGTCGCTCAGAGCTCCTACAATGAGCAGTTCTTC.

The chain uses TRBV19 and TRBJ2-3; 14 nucleotides match TRBD2. V lost 3 bases to trimming and J lost 0 bases; unmatched junction nucleotides: 5. Per the germline V gene, CDR1 is LNHDA and CDR2 is SQIVND (reference sequence). The CDR3 is 18 residues long. The CDR3 nucleotides read TGTGCCAGTAGTATTAAAGGGACTAGCGGGAGTAGCACAGATACGCAGTATTTT. It specifies CASSIKGTSGSSTDTQYF. Filled out from reference TRBV19 and TRBJ2-3, the complete variable domain reads DGGITQSPKYLFRKEGQNVTLSCEQNLNHDAMYWYRQDPGQGLRLIYYSQIVNDFQKGDIAEGYSVSREKKESFPLTVTSAQKNPTAFYLCASSIKGTSGSSTDTQYFGPGTRLTVL.

The chain employs TRBV5-1 and TRBJ2-7; D unresolved. The CDR3 totals 11 residues. Between the trimmed V and J ends, which lost 2 bases and 4 bases, there was a span of 4 bases. Germline CDR1 reads SGHRS; CDR2 reads YFSETQ. The CDR3 is CASSFDYEQYF. CDR3 in DNA: TGCGCCAGCAGCTTCGATTACGAGCAGTACTTC. Full variable domain (outside the CDR3, taken from reference TRBV5-1 and TRBJ2-7): KAGVTQTPRYLIKTRGQQVTLSCSPISGHRSVSWYQQTPGQGLQFLFEYFSETQRNKGNFPGRFSGRQFSNSRSEMNVSTLELGDSALYLCASSFDYEQYFGPGTRLTVT.

The CDR3 nucleotides are TGTGCCAGCAGTGAGTCGGCTTACGAGCAGTACTTC. Translation: CASSESAYEQYF. The chain links TRBV6-1 to TRBJ2-7, with no clear D. V was clipped by 3 bases and J by 4 bases, with 7 bases between them. The CDR3 extends over 12 amino acids. Germline-derived CDR1 and CDR2 are MNHNS and SASEGT.

This chain joins TRBV7-6 and TRBJ1-6; 7 nucleotides match TRBD1. The V and J ends lost 2 bases and 10 bases, in that order; junction bases with no gene match: 8. CDR3 length: 15 residues. CDR1 is SGHVS and CDR2 is FNYEAQ in the germline V gene. The CDR3: CASSLLQGDESPLHF. In DNA form, the CDR3 reads TGTGCCAGCAGCTTACTCCAGGGGGACGAATCACCCCTCCACTTT.

The genes are TRBV5-6 and TRBJ2-1; TRBD1 matches 8 bases. CDR3 length equals 16 residues. CDR1 is SGHDT and CDR2 is YYEEEE in the germline V gene. V dropped 3 bases and J dropped 4; count of bases not matched to a gene: 9. The CDR3, as DNA: TGTGCCAGCAGCTCGACAGGGGACGGAGGGTACAATGAGCAGTTCTTC. This translates into CASSSTGDGGYNEQFF.

The chain recombines TRBV5-1 with TRBJ1-1; unclear D gene. Trimming removed 4 bases from V and 1 base from J, with 14 bases in between. The CDR3 is made up of 15 amino acids. CDR1 SGHRS and CDR2 YFSETQ come from the germline V gene. The CDR3 nucleotides are TGCGCCAGCAGCCGGCTACCCCGGGGGAACACTGAAGCTTTCTTT. Its protein product is CASSRLPRGNTEAFF.

The V gene is TRBV9, the J gene TRBJ2-1; the D is unclear. The CDR3 runs 14 residues. Per the germline V gene, CDR1 is SGDLS and CDR2 is YYNGEE. V was cut by 0 bases and J by 1 base, with 5 bases left in between. CDR3 region: CASSVVGSYNEQFF. The CDR3 DNA sequence: TGTGCCAGCAGCGTAGTAGGGTCCTACAATGAGCAGTTCTTC.

The V gene is TRBV18, the J gene TRBJ2-1; D unresolved. Germline CDR1 KGHSH, CDR2 LQKENI. Trimming pared 3 bases from V and 0 bases from J, leaving 6 bases between. The CDR3 totals 14 residues. For the CDR3, the DNA is TGTGCCAGCTCACCGCGCAGCTCCTACAATGAGCAGTTCTTC. This gives the protein CASSPRSSYNEQFF.

This CDR3 reads CASSPPRPGVPEAFF. CDR3 in DNA: TGTGCCAGCTCACCACCGCGGCCCGGGGTACCTGAAGCTTTCTTT. This chain joins TRBV18 and TRBJ1-1; D is ambiguous. V lost 0 bases and J 6 bases, leaving 14 bases between the germline ends. The CDR3 has 15 residues. Germline V CDR1 and CDR2: KGHSH, LQKENI.

This chain links TRBV4-1 with TRBJ1-2, with 9 bases that match TRBD1. The CDR3 covers 13 residues. V lost 4 bases, J lost 8 bases, and 5 bases stayed unmatched. Germline CDR1 and CDR2: MGHRA and YSYEKL. This CDR3 reads CASSPGQGSGYTF. The DNA of the CDR3 is TGCGCCAGCAGCCCTGGACAGGGGTCGGGCTACACCTTC.

The chain combines TRBV11-2 with TRBJ1-3; D is ambiguous. Between the trimmed V and J ends, which lost 1 base and 4 bases, there was a span of 5 bases. Germline V gene lookup returns CDR1 SGHAT and CDR2 FQNNGV. This CDR3 spans 13 amino acids. The CDR3 is CASSLVRGNTIYF. For the CDR3, the DNA is TGTGCCAGCAGCTTAGTGAGGGGAAACACCATATATTTT. The full variable domain, in which reference TRBV11-2 and TRBJ1-3 provide the parts outside the CDR3, is EAGVAQSPRYKIIEKRQSVAFWCNPISGHATLYWYQQILGQGPKLLIQFQNNGVVDDSQLPKDRFSAERLKGVDSTLKIQPAKLEDSAVYLCASSLVRGNTIYFGEGSWLTVV.

This sequence joins TRBV6-2 or TRBV6-3 and TRBJ1-6; a possible D gene is TRBD1 (6 bases). The germline gives CDR1 MNHEY, CDR2 SVGEGT. This CDR3 spans 14 amino acids. The germline V and J ends were trimmed by 1 base and 7 bases, with 8 bases remaining between them. CDR3: CASSYWTVNSPLHF. The CDR3 nucleotides read TGTGCCAGCAGTTACTGGACAGTAAATTCACCCCTCCACTTT.